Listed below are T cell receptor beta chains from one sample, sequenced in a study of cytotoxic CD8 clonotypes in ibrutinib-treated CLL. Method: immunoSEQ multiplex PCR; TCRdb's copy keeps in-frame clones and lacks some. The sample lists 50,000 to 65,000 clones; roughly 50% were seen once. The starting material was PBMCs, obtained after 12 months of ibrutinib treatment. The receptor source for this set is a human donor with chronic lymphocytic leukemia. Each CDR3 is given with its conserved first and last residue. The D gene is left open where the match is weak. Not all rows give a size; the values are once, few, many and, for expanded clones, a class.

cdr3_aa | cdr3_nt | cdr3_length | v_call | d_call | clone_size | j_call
CASSFEGRNTGELFF | TGCGCCAGCAGCTTCGAGGGGAGAAACACCGGGGAGCTGTTTTTT | 15 | TRBV5-1 | . | . | TRBJ2-2
CASSPESGVSTEAFF | TGTGCCAGCAGCCCAGAAAGTGGGGTAAGCACTGAAGCTTTCTTT | 15 | TRBV7-2 | . | . | TRBJ1-1
CASSERWGGYGYTF | TGTGCCAGCAGTGAACGTTGGGGGGGCTATGGCTACACCTTC | 14 | TRBV6-1 | . | once | TRBJ1-2
CASTIWTGEGVYTF | TGTGCCAGTACAATTTGGACAGGGGAAGGAGTCTACACCTTC | 14 | TRBV19 | TRBD1 | few | TRBJ1-2
CAWSVWSLPYEQYF | TGTGCCTGGAGTGTTTGGTCGTTACCCTACGAGCAGTACTTC | 14 | TRBV30 | . | . | TRBJ2-7
CASSLWGASQPQHF | TGTGCCAGCAGTTTATGGGGGGCGTCGCAGCCCCAGCATTTT | 14 | TRBV28 | . | . | TRBJ1-5
CASSLAGVPTDTQYF | TGCGCCAGCAGCTTAGCGGGAGTACCCACAGATACGCAGTATTTT | 15 | TRBV5-1 | TRBD2 | . | TRBJ2-3
CASSEDRVNYGYTF | TGTGCCAGCAGCGAGGACAGGGTAAACTATGGCTACACCTTC | 14 | TRBV7-9 | TRBD1 | . | TRBJ1-2
CASSQEQVGGQGRFQPQHF | TGCGCCAGCAGCCAAGAACAGGTTGGGGGACAGGGGCGCTTTCAGCCCCAGCATTTT | 19 | TRBV4-1 | TRBD1 | . | TRBJ1-5
CASSQPGQGADTQYF | TGTGCCAGCAGTCAGCCGGGACAGGGAGCAGATACGCAGTATTTT | 15 | TRBV28 | TRBD1 | once | TRBJ2-3
CASSPGRASGLYNEQFF | TGTGCCAGCAGCCCGGGCCGGGCTAGCGGATTATACAATGAGCAGTTCTTC | 17 | TRBV5-4 | TRBD2 | many | TRBJ2-1
CASSLGRGGMADTQYF | TGTGCCAGCAGCTTAGGGCGGGGGGGAATGGCAGATACGCAGTATTTT | 16 | TRBV7-2 | TRBD2 | . | TRBJ2-3
CASNGPGIYGYTF | TGTGCCAGCAACGGGCCAGGGATATATGGCTACACCTTC | 13 | TRBV2 | . | . | TRBJ1-2
CASTPGQTQGSGYTF | TGTGCCAGCACCCCGGGACAGACACAGGGTTCGGGCTACACCTTC | 15 | TRBV6-5 | TRBD1 | . | TRBJ1-2
CASSLSGRKYEQYF | TGCGCCAGCAGCCTCTCCGGGAGAAAGTACGAGCAGTACTTC | 14 | TRBV5-1 | . | few | TRBJ2-7
CASSPGQGHEKLFF | TGTGCCAGCAGCCCGGGACAGGGCCATGAAAAACTGTTTTTT | 14 | TRBV7-8 | TRBD1 | . | TRBJ1-4
CASRVGQGHGYTF | TGTGCCAGTAGGGTGGGACAGGGCCATGGCTACACCTTC | 13 | TRBV19 | TRBD1 | medium-sized | TRBJ1-2
CASSITPGRGANVLTF | TGTGCCAGCAGTATAACCCCGGGCAGGGGAGCCAACGTCCTGACTTTC | 16 | TRBV27 | . | . | TRBJ2-6
CASSRGQWDNEQFF | TGTGCCAGCAGTAGGGGGCAATGGGACAATGAGCAGTTCTTC | 14 | TRBV2 | TRBD1 | . | TRBJ2-1
CAWSVLAGPYNEQFF | TGTGCCTGGAGTGTACTAGCGGGGCCCTACAATGAGCAGTTCTTC | 15 | TRBV30 | TRBD2 | . | TRBJ2-1
CASSYSSHRTSGSSEQFF | TGTGCCAGCAGCTACTCAAGCCATAGGACTAGCGGGAGTAGTGAGCAGTTCTTC | 18 | TRBV11-1 | TRBD2 | . | TRBJ2-1
CASSLWGRTEAFF | TGTGCCAGCTCACTTTGGGGAAGAACTGAAGCTTTCTTT | 13 | TRBV18 | . | few | TRBJ1-1
CASSLSGKGTDTQYF | TGTGCCAGCAGCCTTAGCGGGAAGGGCACAGATACGCAGTATTTT | 15 | TRBV11-2 | TRBD2 | . | TRBJ2-3
CASSLAQGIGGYTF | TGCGCCAGCAGCTTGGCTCAGGGTATTGGGGGCTACACCTTC | 14 | TRBV5-1 | . | . | TRBJ1-2
CAWSIIGSVSPLHF | TGTGCCTGGAGTATAATAGGGTCTGTTTCACCCCTCCACTTT | 14 | TRBV30 | . | . | TRBJ1-6
CASSFSRVGDLSLHF | TGCGCCAGCAGCTTTTCCAGGGTCGGTGATCTCTCCCTCCACTTT | 15 | TRBV5-1 | . | . | TRBJ1-6
CASSLEGPTDTQYF | TGTGCCAGCAGCTTGGAAGGGCCCACAGATACGCAGTATTTT | 14 | TRBV5-4 | . | . | TRBJ2-3
CATSRDFWGSGNTIYF | TGTGCCACCAGCAGAGATTTCTGGGGGTCCGGAAACACCATATATTTT | 16 | TRBV15 | . | . | TRBJ1-3
CASSFSGLSSGNTIYF | TGTGCCAGCAGTTTTTCGGGCCTGAGCTCTGGAAACACCATATATTTT | 16 | TRBV6-5 | . | . | TRBJ1-3
CASSLAGEITDTQYF | TGCGCCAGCAGCTTGGCGGGGGAGATCACAGATACGCAGTATTTT | 15 | TRBV5-1 | . | . | TRBJ2-3
CASSLAPDPIYGYTF | TGTGCCAGCAGCTTAGCGCCGGACCCAATCTATGGCTACACCTTC | 15 | TRBV7-3 | . | . | TRBJ1-2
CAWSGPGTRVNEQYF | TGTGCCTGGAGCGGACCCGGGACTAGGGTTAACGAGCAGTACTTC | 15 | TRBV30 | TRBD2 | . | TRBJ2-7
CAWRRGSNKNIQYF | TGTGCCTGGAGGAGAGGGTCCAACAAAAACATTCAGTACTTC | 14 | TRBV30 | . | once | TRBJ2-4
CASRRTGSRITTDTQYF | TGTGCCAGCAGGCGGACAGGGTCCCGTATCACCACAGATACGCAGTATTTT | 17 | TRBV7-9 | TRBD1 | . | TRBJ2-3
CASSERQGAYTF | TGTGCCAGCAGTGAGAGACAGGGGGCTTACACCTTC | 12 | TRBV6-1 | TRBD1 | . | TRBJ1-2
CASSLPSLGDTQYF | TGTGCCAGCAGCTTGCCATCCCTGGGGGATACGCAGTATTTT | 14 | TRBV5-4 | . | many | TRBJ2-3
CASSLGPTGGELFF | TGCGCCAGCAGCTTAGGGCCGACGGGCGGGGAGCTGTTTTTT | 14 | TRBV5-1 | . | few | TRBJ2-2
CASSPFAGTSGGAYEQYF | TGTGCCAGCTCACCTTTCGCCGGGACTAGCGGGGGAGCCTACGAGCAGTACTTC | 18 | TRBV18 | TRBD2 | . | TRBJ2-7
CASSLDRQVYGYTF | TGTGCCAGCAGCTTAGATCGACAGGTCTATGGCTACACCTTC | 14 | TRBV11-2 | . | . | TRBJ1-2
CASSQGTSGGLQETQYF | TGCGCCAGCAGCCAAGGAACTAGCGGGGGCCTCCAAGAGACCCAGTACTTC | 17 | TRBV4-1 | TRBD2 | . | TRBJ2-5
CASSRTSGVFTGELFF | TGTGCCAGCAGTCGGACTAGCGGGGTTTTTACCGGGGAGCTGTTTTTT | 16 | TRBV7-9 | TRBD2 | few | TRBJ2-2
CASRPVPTGGGDATNEKLFF | TGCGCCAGCAGACCTGTTCCCACAGGGGGGGGAGATGCAACTAATGAAAAACTGTTTTTT | 20 | TRBV5-1 | TRBD1 | few | TRBJ1-4
CASSLVATGNTEAFF | TGTGCCAGCAGTTTAGTGGCGACAGGGAACACTGAAGCTTTCTTT | 15 | TRBV27 | . | . | TRBJ1-1
CASSFLGNEQFF | TGTGCCAGCAGTTTTTTAGGCAATGAGCAGTTCTTC | 12 | TRBV27 | . | . | TRBJ2-1
CASTFYSGANVLTF | TGTGCCAGCACTTTCTACTCTGGGGCCAACGTCCTGACTTTC | 14 | TRBV7-8 | . | . | TRBJ2-6
CASSLGSGRGTGELFF | TGTGCCAGCAGCTTAGGTTCTGGACGGGGGACCGGGGAGCTGTTTTTT | 16 | TRBV11-1 | . | . | TRBJ2-2
CASSVGRGGQPQHF | TGTGCCAGCAGTGTGGGCAGGGGCGGACAGCCCCAGCATTTT | 14 | TRBV2 | . | many | TRBJ1-5
CASSSETPRDTQYF | TGTGCCAGCAGCAGCGAGACCCCCCGGGATACGCAGTATTTT | 14 | TRBV7-6 | . | once | TRBJ2-3